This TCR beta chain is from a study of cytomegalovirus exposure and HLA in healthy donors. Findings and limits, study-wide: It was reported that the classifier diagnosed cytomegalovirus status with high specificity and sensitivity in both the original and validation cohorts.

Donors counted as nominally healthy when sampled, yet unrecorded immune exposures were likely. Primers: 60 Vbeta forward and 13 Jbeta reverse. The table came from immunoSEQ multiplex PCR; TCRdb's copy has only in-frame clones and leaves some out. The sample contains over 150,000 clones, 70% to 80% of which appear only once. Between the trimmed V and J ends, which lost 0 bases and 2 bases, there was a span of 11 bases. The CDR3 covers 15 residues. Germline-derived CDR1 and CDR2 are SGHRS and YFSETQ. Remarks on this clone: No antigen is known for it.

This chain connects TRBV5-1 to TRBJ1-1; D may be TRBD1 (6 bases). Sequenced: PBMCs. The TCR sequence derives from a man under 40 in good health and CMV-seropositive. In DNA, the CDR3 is TGCGCCAGCAGCTTGGATAGGGGGAGAAACACTGAAGCTTTCTTT. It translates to CASSLDRGRNTEAFF.